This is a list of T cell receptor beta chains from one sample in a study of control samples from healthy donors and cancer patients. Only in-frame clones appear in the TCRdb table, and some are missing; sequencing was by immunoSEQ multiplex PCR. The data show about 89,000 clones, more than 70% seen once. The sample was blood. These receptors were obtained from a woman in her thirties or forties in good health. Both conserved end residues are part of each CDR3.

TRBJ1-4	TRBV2	CASSPRAGANEKLFF
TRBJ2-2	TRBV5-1	CASSDLSRRGNTGELFF
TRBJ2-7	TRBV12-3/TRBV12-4	CASSPLGSYF
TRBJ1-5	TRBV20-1	CSASNRGFGNQPQHF
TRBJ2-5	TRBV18	CASSVTGQETQYF
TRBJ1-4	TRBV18	CASSPGRQGEKLFF
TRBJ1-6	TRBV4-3	CASSQGQNSPLHF
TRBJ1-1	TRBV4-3	CASSPGVSNTEAFF
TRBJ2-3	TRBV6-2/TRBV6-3	CASSYMLGGGAVDTQYF
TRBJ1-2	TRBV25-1	CASSMRGRDYGYTF
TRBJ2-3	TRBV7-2	CASGSTDTQYF
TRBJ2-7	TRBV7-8	CASSHTGVGYEQYF